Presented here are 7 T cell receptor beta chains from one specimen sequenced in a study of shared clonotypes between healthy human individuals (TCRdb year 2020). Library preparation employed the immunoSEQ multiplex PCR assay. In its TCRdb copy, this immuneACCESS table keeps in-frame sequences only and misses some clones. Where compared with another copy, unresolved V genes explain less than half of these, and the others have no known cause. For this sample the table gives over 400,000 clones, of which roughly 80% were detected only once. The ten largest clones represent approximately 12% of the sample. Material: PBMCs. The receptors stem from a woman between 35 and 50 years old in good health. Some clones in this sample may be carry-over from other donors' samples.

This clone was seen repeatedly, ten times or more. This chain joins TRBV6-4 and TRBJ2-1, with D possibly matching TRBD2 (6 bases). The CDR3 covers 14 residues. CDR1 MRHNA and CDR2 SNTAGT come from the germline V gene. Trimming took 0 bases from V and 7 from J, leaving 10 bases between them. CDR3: CASSDSREANEQFF. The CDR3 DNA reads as TGTGCCAGCAGTGACTCGCGGGAAGCGAATGAGCAGTTCTTC.

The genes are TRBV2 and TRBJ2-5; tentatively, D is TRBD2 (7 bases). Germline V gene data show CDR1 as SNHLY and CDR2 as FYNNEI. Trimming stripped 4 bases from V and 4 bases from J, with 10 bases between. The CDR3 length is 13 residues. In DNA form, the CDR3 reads TGTGCCAGCAGTGTGCGGGGGCGAGAGACCCAGTACTTC. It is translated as CASSVRGRETQYF. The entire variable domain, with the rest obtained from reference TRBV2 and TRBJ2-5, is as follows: EPEVTQTPSHQVTQMGQEVILRCVPISNHLYFYWYRQILGQKVEFLVSFYNNEISEKSEIFDDQFSVERPDGSNFTLKIRSTKLEDSAMYFCASSVRGRETQYFGPGTRLLVL.

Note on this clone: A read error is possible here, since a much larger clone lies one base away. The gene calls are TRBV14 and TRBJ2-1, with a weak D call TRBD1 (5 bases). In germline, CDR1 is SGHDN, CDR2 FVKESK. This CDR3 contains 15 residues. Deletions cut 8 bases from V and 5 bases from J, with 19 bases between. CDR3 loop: CASGPDVGANNEQFF. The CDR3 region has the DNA TGTGCCAGCGGGCCGGATGTTGGGGCGAACAATGAGCAGTTCTTC.

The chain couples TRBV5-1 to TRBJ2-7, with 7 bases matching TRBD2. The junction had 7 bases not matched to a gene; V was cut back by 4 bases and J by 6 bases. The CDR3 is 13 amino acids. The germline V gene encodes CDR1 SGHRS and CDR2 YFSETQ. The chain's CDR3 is CASSVRPGGEQYF. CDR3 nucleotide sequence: TGCGCCAGCAGCGTGCGTCCGGGGGGCGAGCAGTACTTC.

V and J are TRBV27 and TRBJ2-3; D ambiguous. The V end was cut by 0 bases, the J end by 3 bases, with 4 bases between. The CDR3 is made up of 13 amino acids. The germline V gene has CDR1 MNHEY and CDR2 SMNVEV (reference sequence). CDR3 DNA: TGTGCCAGCAGTTTATCCCTAACAGATACGCAGTATTTT. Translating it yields CASSLSLTDTQYF.

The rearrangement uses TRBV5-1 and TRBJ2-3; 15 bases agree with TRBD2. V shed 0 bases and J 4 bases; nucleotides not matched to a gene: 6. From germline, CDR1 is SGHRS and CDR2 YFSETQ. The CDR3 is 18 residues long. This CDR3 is CASSLVLGLAGGADTQYF. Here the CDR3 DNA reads TGCGCCAGCAGCTTGGTATTGGGACTAGCGGGAGGCGCAGATACGCAGTATTTT. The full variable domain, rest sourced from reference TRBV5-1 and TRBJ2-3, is KAGVTQTPRYLIKTRGQQVTLSCSPISGHRSVSWYQQTPGQGLQFLFEYFSETQRNKGNFPGRFSGRQFSNSRSEMNVSTLELGDSALYLCASSLVLGLAGGADTQYFGPGTRLTVL.

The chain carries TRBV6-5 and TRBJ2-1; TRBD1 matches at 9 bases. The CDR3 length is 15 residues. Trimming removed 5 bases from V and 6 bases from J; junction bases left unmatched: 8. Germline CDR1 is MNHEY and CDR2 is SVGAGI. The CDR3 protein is CASSTSGTGFNEQFF. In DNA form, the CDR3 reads TGTGCCAGCAGTACCTCCGGGACAGGGTTCAATGAGCAGTTCTTC.